Following are 20 T cell receptor beta chains from one sample sequenced in a study of blood T cell repertoires in COVID-19 (dated by TCRdb to the early 2020s). Receptors were amplified or captured by the immunoSEQ multiplex PCR assay. TCRdb's version of the immuneACCESS table is confined to in-frame rearrangements and falls short of the full clone set. An unresolved V gene accounts for under half of the shortfall where checked; the remainder is of unknown origin. This sample lists about 250,000 clones; about four fifths were detected once. Approximately 5% of the sample rests with the top ten. Sequencing input: PBMCs or T cells enriched from blood (not recorded which). These TCRs come from a man aged 40-50 years who had been exposed to COVID-19.

This clone was found a few times. The chain links TRBV10-3 to TRBJ1-4; 8 bases fit TRBD1. The CDR3 is 17 residues long. Germline V gene lookup returns CDR1 ENHRY and CDR2 SYGVKD. Losses at the gene ends were 0 bases for V and 7 bases for J; bases not matched to a gene: 10. CDR3 nucleotide sequence: TGTGCCATCAGTGAGTCGAGTCTTCAGGGGGCTGGTGAAAAACTGTTTTTT. Its protein product is CAISESSLQGAGEKLFF.

CDR3 protein: CASSPHRGESPLHF. The CDR3 DNA reads as TGTGCCAGCAGCCCCCACAGGGGTGAGTCACCCCTCCACTTT. J is TRBJ1-6 and V is TRBV9, with 7 bases matching TRBD1. J gave up 10 bases and V 4 bases, and 8 bases lay outside the gene matches. The CDR3 is 14 amino acids. Per germline, CDR1 SGDLS and CDR2 YYNGEE.

This clone was seen a handful of times. The V gene is TRBV5-1, the J gene TRBJ1-4; TRBD1 is a possible D gene (5 bases). The length of the CDR3 is 14 residues. Germline V gene data show CDR1 as SGHRS and CDR2 as YFSETQ. Deletions cut 6 bases from V and 3 bases from J, with 12 bases between. This CDR3 is CASNIGGANEKLFF. CDR3 sequence (DNA): TGCGCCAGCAATATCGGAGGGGCTAATGAAAAACTGTTTTTT.

The rearrangement uses TRBV19 and TRBJ1-4, with 7 bases that match TRBD1. The V segment lost 10 bases and the J segment 0 bases; nucleotides outside the gene matches: 11. In germline, CDR1 is LNHDA, CDR2 SQIVND (reference sequence). The length of the CDR3 is 16 residues. The DNA of the CDR3 is TGTGCCACCGCGACAGGGCAATTTGCAACTAATGAAAAACTGTTTTTT. This translates into CATATGQFATNEKLFF.

This clone appeared many times. V is TRBV6-4 and J is TRBJ2-3; D is undetermined. This CDR3 contains 12 residues. V shed 4 bases and J shed 1 base, with 3 bases lying between them. Germline CDR1 MRHNA, CDR2 SNTAGT. The CDR3 here is CASSAGTDTQYF. CDR3 DNA sequence: TGTGCCAGCAGTGCGGGCACAGATACGCAGTATTTT.

CDR3 nucleotides: TGTGCCATCAATCAGGGGGCGGGTGAAAAACTGTTTTTT. Translating it yields CAINQGAGEKLFF. J is TRBJ1-4 and V is TRBV10-3, with TRBD1 matching over 8 bases. CDR1 and CDR2 (germline): ENHRY, SYGVKD. With 7 bases clipped from V and 7 bases from J, the junction kept 5 bases outside the gene matches. The CDR3 consists of 13 residues.

This sequence joins TRBV6-5 and TRBJ1-2; D call uncertain. The V end was cut by 0 bases, the J end by 6 bases, with 8 bases between. The germline V gene encodes CDR1 MNHEY and CDR2 SVGAGI. The CDR3 covers 13 residues. For the CDR3, the DNA is TGTGCCAGCAGTTACTCGACACTGAATGGCTACACCTTC. Protein product: CASSYSTLNGYTF.

The chain combines TRBV18 with TRBJ1-6; 8 bases match TRBD1. This CDR3 is 14 amino acids long. The germline CDR1 and CDR2 sequences are KGHSH and LQKENI. V shed 4 bases and J 10 bases; nucleotides not matched to a gene: 6. The CDR3 DNA reads TGTGCCAGCTCACGCGACAGGGGAGAGTCACCCCTCCACTTT. Translation: CASSRDRGESPLHF. Full variable domain (rest looked up from reference TRBV18 and TRBJ1-6): NAGVMQNPRHLVRRRGQEARLRCSPMKGHSHVYWYRQLPEEGLKFMVYLQKENIIDESGMPKERFSAEFPKEGPSILRIQQVVRGDSAAYFCASSRDRGESPLHFGNGTRLTVT.

V and J are TRBV3-1 (or the pseudogene TRBV3-2) and TRBJ1-2; TRBD1 is a possible D gene (5 bases). With 6 bases removed from V and 7 bases from J, the gap between germline ends came to 12 bases. The germline V gene has CDR1 LGHDT and CDR2 YNNKEL (reference sequence). The CDR3 totals 12 residues. CDR3: CASRQGLAGYTF. The CDR3 bases are TGTGCCAGCAGGCAGGGTTTGGCTGGCTACACCTTC.

The chain joins TRBV11-3 to TRBJ2-3; 10 bases map to TRBD2. The CDR3 is 17 residues long. The germline CDR1 and CDR2 sequences are SGHNT and YENEEA. Unmatched junction bases numbered 6, after V lost 1 base and J lost 2 bases. The CDR3: CASSLGQAGGPTDTQYF. CDR3 in DNA: TGTGCCAGCAGCTTAGGGCAAGCGGGAGGGCCCACAGATACGCAGTATTTT.

The rearrangement joins TRBV19 to TRBJ2-1, with TRBD2 matching 11 bases. Per the germline V gene, CDR1 is LNHDA and CDR2 is SQIVND (reference sequence). The CDR3 covers 14 residues. V shed 8 bases and J 3 bases; nucleotides not matched to a gene: 3. This CDR3 reads CASSSGRFYNEQFF. In DNA, the CDR3 is TGTGCCAGTTCTAGCGGGAGGTTCTACAATGAGCAGTTCTTC. Full variable domain (outside the CDR3, taken from reference TRBV19 and TRBJ2-1): DGGITQSPKYLFRKEGQNVTLSCEQNLNHDAMYWYRQDPGQGLRLIYYSQIVNDFQKGDIAEGYSVSREKKESFPLTVTSAQKNPTAFYLCASSSGRFYNEQFFGPGTRLTVL.

The V and J genes are TRBV10-2 and TRBJ2-4; TRBD2 aligns across 7 bases. J lost 16 bases, V lost 0 bases, and 6 bases had no gene match. The CDR3 runs 12 residues. CDR1 and CDR2 (germline): WSHSY, SAAADI. CDR3 amino acids: CASSESAGVKYF. CDR3 in DNA: TGCGCCAGCAGTGAGTCGGCGGGGGTTAAATACTTC.

The chain couples TRBV30 to TRBJ1-2, with TRBD1 matching 7 bases. After removal of 1 base from V and 4 bases from J, the junction contained 6 bases not matched to a gene. The germline CDR1 and CDR2 sequences are GTSNPN and SVGIG (reference sequence). This CDR3 region has 14 residues. The CDR3 sequence is CAWSAPDRPYGYTF. The DNA of the CDR3 is TGTGCCTGGAGTGCCCCGGACAGGCCCTATGGCTACACCTTC.

The chain employs TRBV7-9 and TRBJ1-4; 7 nucleotides line up with TRBD1. This CDR3 comprises 16 residues. The trim removed 5 bases at V and 8 bases at J, leaving 14 bases unmatched. Per the germline V gene, CDR1 is SEHNR and CDR2 is FQNEAQ (reference sequence). DNA of the CDR3: TGTGCCAGCAGCCCCTCTTTTGACAGGGAGGAGGAAAAACTGTTTTTT. This gives the protein CASSPSFDREEEKLFF.

The J gene is TRBJ2-1, the V gene TRBV29-1; 7 bases line up with TRBD2. CDR1 and CDR2 from the germline V gene are SQVTM and ANQGSEA. J gave up 7 bases and V 0 bases, and 9 bases lay outside the gene matches. The CDR3 contains 15 residues. Here the CDR3 DNA reads TGCAGCGTTGAAGAGGGCGGGGGAACCATGAATGAGCAGTTCTTC. Translated: CSVEEGGGTMNEQFF.

The chain joins TRBV6-1 to TRBJ1-2; 8 positions agree with TRBD1. V was pared by 2 bases and J by 6 bases, with 14 bases of the junction left unmatched. CDR3 size: 17 residues. Germline CDR1 is MNHNS and CDR2 is SASEGT. CDR3: CASSEKPGLWTGNGYTF. The CDR3, as DNA: TGTGCCAGCAGTGAAAAGCCTGGGTTGTGGACAGGGAATGGCTACACCTTC.

This chain uses TRBV29-1 with TRBJ2-3, with 7 bases aligning to TRBD1. The germline V gene encodes CDR1 SQVTM and CDR2 ANQGSEA. The ends lost 7 bases at V and 1 base at J; junction bases unmatched: 2. The CDR3 has 12 amino acids. This CDR3 is CSGDSRTDTQYF. CDR3 nucleotides: TGCAGCGGGGACAGCCGCACAGATACGCAGTATTTT.

V usage is TRBV5-1 and J usage is TRBJ2-2; unclear D gene. Deletions cut 0 bases from V and 2 bases from J, with 11 bases between. The CDR3 is 16 amino acids. Germline assignment: CDR1 SGHRS and CDR2 YFSETQ. CDR3 DNA sequence: TGCGCCAGCAGCTTGGAAACCGGGTCCAACACCGGGGAGCTGTTTTTT. This translates into CASSLETGSNTGELFF.

As DNA, the CDR3 is TGTGCCTGGAGCGTCCAGCGCTACCTCAAGGAGACCCAGTACTTC. Its translation is CAWSVQRYLKETQYF. The chain recombines TRBV30 with TRBJ2-5, with D unresolved. Germline V gives CDR1 GTSNPN, CDR2 SVGIG (reference sequence). This CDR3 has 15 amino acids. Trimming shortened V by 3 bases and J by 5 bases, and 19 bases separated the two germline ends.

V is TRBV19 and J is TRBJ2-7; 10 positions match TRBD1. The germline V gene has CDR1 LNHDA and CDR2 SQIVND (reference sequence). There are 13 residues in the CDR3. J was trimmed by 10 bases and V by 4 bases; bases with no gene match: 7. As DNA, the CDR3 is TGTGCCAGTAGTACGGACAGGGGGAGAGACCAGTACTTC. Amino acids: CASSTDRGRDQYF.